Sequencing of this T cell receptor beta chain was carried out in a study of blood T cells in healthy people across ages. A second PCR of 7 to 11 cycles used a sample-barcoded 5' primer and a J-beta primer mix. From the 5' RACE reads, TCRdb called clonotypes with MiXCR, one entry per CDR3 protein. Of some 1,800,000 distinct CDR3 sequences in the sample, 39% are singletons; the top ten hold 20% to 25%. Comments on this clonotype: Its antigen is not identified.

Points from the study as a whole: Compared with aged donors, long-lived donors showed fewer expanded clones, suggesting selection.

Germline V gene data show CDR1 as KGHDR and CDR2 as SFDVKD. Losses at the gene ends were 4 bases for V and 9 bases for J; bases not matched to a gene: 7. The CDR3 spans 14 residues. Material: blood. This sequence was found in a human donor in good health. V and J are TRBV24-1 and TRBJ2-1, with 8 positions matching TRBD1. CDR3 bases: TGTGCCACCAGTGACTGGGGAGACAGGGGTGAGCAGTTCTTC. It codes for CATSDWGDRGEQFF.